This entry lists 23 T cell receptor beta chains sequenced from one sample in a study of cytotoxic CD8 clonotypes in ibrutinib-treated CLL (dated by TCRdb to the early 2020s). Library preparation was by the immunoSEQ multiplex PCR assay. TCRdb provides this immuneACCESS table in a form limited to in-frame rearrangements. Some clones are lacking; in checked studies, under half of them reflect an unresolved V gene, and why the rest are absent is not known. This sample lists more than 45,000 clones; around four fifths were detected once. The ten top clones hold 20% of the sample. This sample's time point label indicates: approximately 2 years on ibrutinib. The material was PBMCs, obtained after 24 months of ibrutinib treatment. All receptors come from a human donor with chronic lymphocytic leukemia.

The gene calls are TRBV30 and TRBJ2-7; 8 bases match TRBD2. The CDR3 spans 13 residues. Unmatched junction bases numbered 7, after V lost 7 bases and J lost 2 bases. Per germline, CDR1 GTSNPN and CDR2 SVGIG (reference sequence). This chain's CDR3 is CAYQREPPYEQYF. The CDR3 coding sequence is TGTGCCTACCAGCGGGAGCCGCCCTACGAGCAGTACTTC. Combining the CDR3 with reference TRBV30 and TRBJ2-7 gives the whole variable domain SQTIHQWPATLVQPVGSPLSLECTVEGTSNPNLYWYRQAAGRGLQLLFYSVGIGQISSEVPQNLSASRPQDRQFILSSKKLLLSDSGFYLCAYQREPPYEQYFGPGTRLTVT.

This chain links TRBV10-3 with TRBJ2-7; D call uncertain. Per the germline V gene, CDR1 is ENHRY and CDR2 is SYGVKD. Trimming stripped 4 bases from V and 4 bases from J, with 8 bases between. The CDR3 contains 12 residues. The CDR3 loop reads CAISGTDYEQYF. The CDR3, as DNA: TGTGCCATCAGTGGGACGGATTACGAGCAGTACTTC.

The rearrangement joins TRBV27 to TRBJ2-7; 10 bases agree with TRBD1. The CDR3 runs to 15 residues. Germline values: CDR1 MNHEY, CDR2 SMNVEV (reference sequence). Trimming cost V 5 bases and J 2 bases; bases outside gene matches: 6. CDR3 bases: TGTGCCAGCAGTCTACGGACAGGGGGGACCTACGAGCAGTACTTC. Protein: CASSLRTGGTYEQYF.

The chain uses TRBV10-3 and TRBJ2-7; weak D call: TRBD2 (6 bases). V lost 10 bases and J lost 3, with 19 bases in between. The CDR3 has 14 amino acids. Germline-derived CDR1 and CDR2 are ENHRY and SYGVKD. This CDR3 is CATSWEALFYEQYF. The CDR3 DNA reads TGTGCCACCTCCTGGGAGGCTCTCTTCTACGAGCAGTACTTC.

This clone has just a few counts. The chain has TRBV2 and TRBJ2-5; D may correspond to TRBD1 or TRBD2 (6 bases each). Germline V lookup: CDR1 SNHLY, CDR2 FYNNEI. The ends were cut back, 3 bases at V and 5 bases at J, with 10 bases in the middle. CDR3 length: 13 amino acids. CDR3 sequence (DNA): TGTGCCAGCAGTGAGTCGGGGGCTGAGACCCAGTACTTC. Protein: CASSESGAETQYF.

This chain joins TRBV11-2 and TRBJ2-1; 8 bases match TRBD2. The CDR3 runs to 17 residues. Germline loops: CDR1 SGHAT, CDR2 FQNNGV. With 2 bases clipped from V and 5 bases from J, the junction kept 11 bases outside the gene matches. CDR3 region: CASSLSGRGGLHNEQFF. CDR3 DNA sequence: TGTGCCAGCAGCTTAAGCGGGAGAGGGGGGCTACACAATGAGCAGTTCTTC.

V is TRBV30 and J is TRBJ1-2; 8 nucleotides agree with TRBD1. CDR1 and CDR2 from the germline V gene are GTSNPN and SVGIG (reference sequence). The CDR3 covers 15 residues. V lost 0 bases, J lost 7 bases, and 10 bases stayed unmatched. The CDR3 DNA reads TGTGCCTGGAGTGTATTGGCAGGGGGCTCAAGTGGCTACACCTTC. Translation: CAWSVLAGGSSGYTF.

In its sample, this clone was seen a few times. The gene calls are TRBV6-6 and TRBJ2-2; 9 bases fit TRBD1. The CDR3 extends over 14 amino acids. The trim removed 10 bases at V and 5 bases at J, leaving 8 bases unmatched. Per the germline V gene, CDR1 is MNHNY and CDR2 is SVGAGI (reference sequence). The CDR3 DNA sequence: TGTGCCACCGTACAGGGGGCTCGGACCGGGGAGCTGTTTTTT. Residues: CATVQGARTGELFF.

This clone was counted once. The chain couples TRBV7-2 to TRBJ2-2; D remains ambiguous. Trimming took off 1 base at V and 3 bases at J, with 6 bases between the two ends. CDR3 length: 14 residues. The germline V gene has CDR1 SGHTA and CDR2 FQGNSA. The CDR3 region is CASSLVQYTGELFF. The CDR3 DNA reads TGTGCCAGCAGCTTAGTGCAGTACACCGGGGAGCTGTTTTTT.

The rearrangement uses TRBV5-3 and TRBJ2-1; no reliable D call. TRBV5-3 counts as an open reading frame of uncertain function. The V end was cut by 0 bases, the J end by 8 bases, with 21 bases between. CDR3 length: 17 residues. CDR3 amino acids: CARSLASPASPGDEQFF. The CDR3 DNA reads TGTGCCAGAAGCTTGGCCTCCCCCGCTAGTCCGGGCGATGAGCAGTTCTTC.

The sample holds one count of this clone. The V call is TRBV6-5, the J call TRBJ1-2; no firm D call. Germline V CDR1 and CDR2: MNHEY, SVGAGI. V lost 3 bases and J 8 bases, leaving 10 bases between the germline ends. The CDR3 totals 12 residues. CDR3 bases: TGTGCCAGCAGTTATTCGAATGAGGGCTACACCTTC. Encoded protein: CASSYSNEGYTF.

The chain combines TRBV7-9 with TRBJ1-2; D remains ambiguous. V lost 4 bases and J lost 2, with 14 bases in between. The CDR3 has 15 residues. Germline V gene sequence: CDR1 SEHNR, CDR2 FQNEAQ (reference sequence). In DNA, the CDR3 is TGTGCCAGCAGCTCCCCGGGCCCTAGAAACTATGGCTACACCTTC. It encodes CASSSPGPRNYGYTF. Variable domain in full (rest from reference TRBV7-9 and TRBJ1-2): DTGVSQNPRHKITKRGQNVTFRCDPISEHNRLYWYRQTLGQGPEFLTYFQNEAQLEKSRLLSDRFSAERPKGSFSTLEIQRTEQGDSAMYLCASSSPGPRNYGYTFGSGTRLTVV.

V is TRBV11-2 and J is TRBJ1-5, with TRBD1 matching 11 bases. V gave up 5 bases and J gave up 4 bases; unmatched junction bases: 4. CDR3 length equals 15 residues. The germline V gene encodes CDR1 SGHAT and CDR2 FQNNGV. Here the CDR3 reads CASSQGQGGNQPQHF. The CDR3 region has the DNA TGTGCCAGCAGCCAGGGACAGGGGGGGAATCAGCCCCAGCATTTT.

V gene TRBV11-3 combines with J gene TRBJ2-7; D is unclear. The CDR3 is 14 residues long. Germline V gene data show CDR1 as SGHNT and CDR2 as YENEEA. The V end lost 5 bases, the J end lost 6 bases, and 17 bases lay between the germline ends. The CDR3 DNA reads TGTGCCAGCAGCCCATCGGCTCTTTCTTCCGAGCAGTACTTC. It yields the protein CASSPSALSSEQYF.

The DNA for the CDR3 is TGTGCCAGCAGCTTAGCCCCAGCGGGAGGATACAATGAGCAGTTCTTC. The encoded protein is CASSLAPAGGYNEQFF. J is TRBJ2-1 and V is TRBV7-6, with 9 positions matching TRBD2. The length of the CDR3 is 16 residues. The germline CDR1 and CDR2 sequences are SGHVS and FNYEAQ. Unmatched junction bases numbered 4, after V lost 0 bases and J lost 4 bases.

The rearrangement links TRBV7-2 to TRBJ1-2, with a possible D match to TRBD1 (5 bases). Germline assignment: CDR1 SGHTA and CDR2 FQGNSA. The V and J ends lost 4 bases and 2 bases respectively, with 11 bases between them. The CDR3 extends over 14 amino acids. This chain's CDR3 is CASSSQVTNYGYTF. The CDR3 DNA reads TGTGCCAGCAGCTCACAGGTCACCAACTATGGCTACACCTTC.

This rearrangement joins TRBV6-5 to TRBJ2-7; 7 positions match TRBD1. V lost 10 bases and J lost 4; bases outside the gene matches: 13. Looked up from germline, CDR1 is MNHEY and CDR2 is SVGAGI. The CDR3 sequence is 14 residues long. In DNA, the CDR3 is TGTGCCACCAGACAGGGAGTAGGAGTTTACGAGCAGTACTTC. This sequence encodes CATRQGVGVYEQYF.

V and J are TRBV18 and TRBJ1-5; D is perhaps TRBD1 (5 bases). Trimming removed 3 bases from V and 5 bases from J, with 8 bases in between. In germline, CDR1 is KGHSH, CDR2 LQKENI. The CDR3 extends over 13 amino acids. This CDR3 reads CASSPDSHQPQHF. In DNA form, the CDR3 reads TGTGCCAGCTCACCTGACAGCCATCAGCCCCAGCATTTT.

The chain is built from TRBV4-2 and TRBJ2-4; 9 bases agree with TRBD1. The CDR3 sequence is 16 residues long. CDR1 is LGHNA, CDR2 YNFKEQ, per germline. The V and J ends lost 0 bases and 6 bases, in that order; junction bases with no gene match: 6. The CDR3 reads CASSQETGGSLNIQYF. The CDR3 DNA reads TGTGCCAGCAGCCAAGAAACAGGGGGCAGCTTAAACATTCAGTACTTC.

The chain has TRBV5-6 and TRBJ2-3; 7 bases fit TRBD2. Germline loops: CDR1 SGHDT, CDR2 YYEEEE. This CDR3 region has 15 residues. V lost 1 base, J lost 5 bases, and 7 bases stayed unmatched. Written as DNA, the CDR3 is TGTGCCAGCAGCTTGAGGGCGGGAGCGGAAGATACGCAGTATTTT. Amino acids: CASSLRAGAEDTQYF.

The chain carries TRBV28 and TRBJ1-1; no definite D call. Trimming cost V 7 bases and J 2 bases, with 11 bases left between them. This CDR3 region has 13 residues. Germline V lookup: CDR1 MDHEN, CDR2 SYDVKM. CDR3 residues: CASMGTLNTEAFF. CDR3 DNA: TGTGCCAGCATGGGAACTCTAAACACTGAAGCTTTCTTT.

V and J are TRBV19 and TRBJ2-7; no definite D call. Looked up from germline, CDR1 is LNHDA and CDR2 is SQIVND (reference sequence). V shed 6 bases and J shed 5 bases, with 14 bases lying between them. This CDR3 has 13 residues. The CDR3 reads CASSGDRSDEQYF. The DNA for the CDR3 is TGTGCCAGTAGCGGTGACCGCTCGGACGAGCAGTACTTC.

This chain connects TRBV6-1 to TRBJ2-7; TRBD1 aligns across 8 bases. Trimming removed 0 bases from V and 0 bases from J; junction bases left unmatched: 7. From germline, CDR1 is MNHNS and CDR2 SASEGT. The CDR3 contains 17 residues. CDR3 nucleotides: TGTGCCAGCAGTGAAGCTTTGAGGACAGGGAACTCCTACGAGCAGTACTTC. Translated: CASSEALRTGNSYEQYF.